The 28 T cell receptor beta chains below all came from one sample that was sequenced in a study of cytomegalovirus exposure and HLA in healthy donors. This table comes from immunoSEQ multiplex PCR, and its TCRdb copy is limited to in-frame clones, with some not included. Here the sample spans about 200,000 clones, approximately 85% being singletons. Sample: PBMCs. Receptor source: a woman under 30 in good health and CMV-seronegative.

The chain is built from TRBV6-1 and TRBJ1-1; D is possibly TRBD1 (6 bases). The V end was cut by 6 bases, the J end by 6 bases, with 20 bases between. CDR1 and CDR2 (germline): MNHNS, SASEGT. This CDR3 contains 15 residues. The DNA of the CDR3 is TGTGCCAGCAGGTGGGCAGGGGAAGTTGTCGCTGAAGCTTTCTTT. Translating gives CASRWAGEVVAEAFF.

CDR3 in amino acids: CASYRQGPKSVYGYTF. As DNA, the CDR3 is TGTGCCAGCTACCGACAGGGGCCAAAGAGCGTCTATGGCTACACCTTC. The V call is TRBV5-4, the J call TRBJ1-2; 8 bases are shared with TRBD1. CDR1 is SGHNT, CDR2 YYREEE, per germline (reference sequence). The CDR3 consists of 16 residues. The V gene end was trimmed by 7 bases and the J gene end by 4 bases; junction bases not matched to a gene: 15.

V and J are TRBV27 and TRBJ2-7; TRBD1 agrees at 7 bases. Unmatched junction bases numbered 6, after V lost 10 bases and J lost 0 bases. This CDR3 is built from 13 residues. The germline V gene encodes CDR1 MNHEY and CDR2 SMNVEV (reference sequence). CDR3 amino acids: CATWDRLSYEQYF. For the CDR3, the DNA is TGTGCCACCTGGGACAGACTCTCCTACGAGCAGTACTTC.

The chain carries TRBV5-1 and TRBJ1-5; the D is unclear. In germline, CDR1 is SGHRS, CDR2 YFSETQ. V shed 1 base and J shed 5 bases, with 7 bases lying between them. This CDR3 has 13 amino acids. CDR3 coding DNA: TGCGCCAGCAGCTTGATGGCCGATCAGCCCCAGCATTTT. Amino acid sequence: CASSLMADQPQHF.

The chain is built from TRBV2 and TRBJ1-2; tentatively, D is TRBD1 (6 bases). This CDR3 spans 14 amino acids. V lost 8 bases and J lost 5, with 18 bases in between. The germline CDR1 and CDR2 sequences are SNHLY and FYNNEI. Here the CDR3 DNA reads TGTGCCAGCCGCGGACAGTCGAAAATTTATGGCTACACCTTC. This codes for CASRGQSKIYGYTF.

CDR3 in DNA: TGTGCCAGCATTAGGCTAGCGGGGGGCACAGATACGCAGTATTTT. Residues: CASIRLAGGTDTQYF. V usage is TRBV6-1 and J usage is TRBJ2-3, with TRBD2 matching over 10 bases. V dropped 7 bases and J dropped 1; count of bases not matched to a gene: 5. Germline CDR1 and CDR2: MNHNS and SASEGT. The CDR3 has 15 amino acids.

The rearrangement links TRBV5-1 to TRBJ1-1; D not certain. Trimming removed 3 bases from V and 1 base from J, with 16 bases in between. The germline V gene encodes CDR1 SGHRS and CDR2 YFSETQ. The CDR3 loop spans 16 amino acids. The CDR3 nucleotides read TGCGCCAGCAGCTACTCCTTAAAACAGAAGAACACTGAAGCTTTCTTT. This gives the protein CASSYSLKQKNTEAFF. Full variable domain (remainder filled in from reference TRBV5-1 and TRBJ1-1): KAGVTQTPRYLIKTRGQQVTLSCSPISGHRSVSWYQQTPGQGLQFLFEYFSETQRNKGNFPGRFSGRQFSNSRSEMNVSTLELGDSALYLCASSYSLKQKNTEAFFGQGTRLTVV.

The rearrangement uses TRBV14 and TRBJ1-1, with D unclear. The V end lost 2 bases, the J end lost 2 bases, and 15 bases lay between the germline ends. CDR3 length: 16 residues. Germline V gene data show CDR1 as SGHDN and CDR2 as FVKESK. The CDR3, as DNA: TGTGCCAGCAGCCAATCAATTCTCCCGCTAAACACTGAAGCTTTCTTT. Its translation: CASSQSILPLNTEAFF.

The chain joins TRBV6-1 to TRBJ1-3, with D possibly matching TRBD1 (5 bases). From germline, CDR1 is MNHNS and CDR2 SASEGT. The CDR3 consists of 14 residues. V lost 7 bases and J lost 0, with 10 bases in between. CDR3: CASTHGGSGNTIYF. CDR3 nucleotides: TGTGCCAGCACTCACGGGGGCTCTGGAAACACCATATATTTT.

The rearrangement links TRBV5-1 to TRBJ2-1; 8 nucleotides match TRBD2. This CDR3 has 15 amino acids. CDR1 is SGHRS and CDR2 is YFSETQ in the germline V gene. V was clipped by 0 bases and J by 10 bases; unmatched bases: 9. CDR3 sequence: CASSLESGRTGEQFF. CDR3 coding DNA: TGCGCCAGCAGCTTGGAAAGCGGGAGAACCGGGGAGCAGTTCTTC.

CDR3 amino acids: CASSASGTMETQYF. The DNA for the CDR3 is TGTGCCAGCAGCGCATCCGGGACTATGGAGACCCAGTACTTC. J is TRBJ2-5 and V is TRBV7-9; the match to TRBD2 covers 7 bases. The CDR3 is 14 residues long. Germline V lookup: CDR1 SEHNR, CDR2 FQNEAQ (reference sequence). V dropped 5 bases and J dropped 5; count of bases not matched to a gene: 8.

The chain combines TRBV9 with TRBJ2-5; the D gene is possibly TRBD2 (6 bases). Looked up from germline, CDR1 is SGDLS and CDR2 is YYNGEE. The CDR3 is 15 amino acids. The germline V and J ends were trimmed by 0 bases and 5 bases, with 14 bases remaining between them. The CDR3 loop is CASSVGTNPRETQYF. CDR3 nucleotide sequence: TGTGCCAGCAGCGTAGGGACTAACCCCCGGGAGACCCAGTACTTC.

V and J are TRBV7-3 and TRBJ2-2, with D perhaps matching TRBD1 (5 bases). The CDR3 runs to 17 residues. Germline CDR1 SGHTA, CDR2 FQGTGA. Trimming took off 5 bases at V and 0 bases at J, with 16 bases between the two ends. The CDR3 loop is CASSISSTVANTGELFF. The CDR3 coding sequence is TGTGCCAGCAGCATCAGCTCGACAGTCGCGAACACCGGGGAGCTGTTTTTT.

The J gene is TRBJ1-4, the V gene TRBV15; 9 nucleotides line up with TRBD1. CDR1 and CDR2 (germline): LNHNV, YYDKDF (reference sequence). There are 15 residues in the CDR3. Trimming cost V 9 bases and J 3 bases; bases outside gene matches: 8. The CDR3 reads CATQTGGQANEKLFF. DNA of the CDR3: TGTGCCACGCAAACAGGGGGCCAAGCTAATGAAAAACTGTTTTTT.

This clone was seen a handful of times. The rearrangement uses TRBV9 and TRBJ2-3, with 7 bases aligning to TRBD1. Germline values: CDR1 SGDLS, CDR2 YYNGEE. CDR3 length: 14 amino acids. The V and J ends lost 4 bases and 6 bases, in that order; junction bases with no gene match: 8. The CDR3 DNA reads TGTGCCAGCAGCATCGGGACAGTCTGGGATACGCAGTATTTT. This encodes CASSIGTVWDTQYF.

The chain is built from TRBV25-1 and TRBJ2-5; tentative D call: TRBD2 (6 bases). The CDR3 loop spans 14 amino acids. The germline V gene encodes CDR1 MGHDK and CDR2 SYGVNS. V dropped 1 base and J dropped 6 bases, with 12 bases sitting between them. The chain's CDR3 is CASSESGGIKTQYF. DNA for the CDR3: TGTGCCAGCAGTGAATCCGGAGGGATTAAGACCCAGTACTTC.

The chain carries TRBV7-9 and TRBJ1-4; D might be TRBD1 (5 bases). Per the germline V gene, CDR1 is SEHNR and CDR2 is FQNEAQ (reference sequence). V shed 7 bases and J shed 6 bases, with 15 bases lying between them. The CDR3 is made up of 14 amino acids. The CDR3 region has the DNA TGTGCCAGCAACCAGGGAAGGGCGGATGAAAAACTGTTTTTT. Its protein product is CASNQGRADEKLFF.

In regard to this clone: At one end the junction does not follow the germline gene, possibly because of a read error. The chain carries TRBV2 and TRBJ2-3; 8 nucleotides match TRBD1. The germline V gene encodes CDR1 SNHLY and CDR2 FYNNEI. CDR3 length: 14 residues. This CDR3 reads CASTEQGVTDTQYF. CDR3 nucleotides: TGTGCCAGCACTGAACAGGGGGTGACAGATACGCAGTATTTT.

This clone was seen a few times. The rearrangement joins TRBV2 to TRBJ2-2; the match to TRBD1 covers 12 bases. This CDR3 is 19 amino acids long. V shed 6 bases and J 2 bases; nucleotides not matched to a gene: 13. Germline V CDR1 and CDR2: SNHLY, FYNNEI. In nucleotides, the CDR3 is TGTGCCAGCAGGCCGGGGACAGGGGGCTATGGGGGCAACACCGGGGAGCTGTTTTTT. It codes for CASRPGTGGYGGNTGELFF.

V is TRBV5-1 and J is TRBJ2-5; 12 bases agree with TRBD2. V gave up 4 bases and J gave up 1 base; unmatched junction bases: 8. Per the germline V gene, CDR1 is SGHRS and CDR2 is YFSETQ. CDR3 length: 17 amino acids. DNA of the CDR3: TGCGCCAGCAGCCGTATAAGGACTAGCGGGATCCAAGAGACCCAGTACTTC. This codes for CASSRIRTSGIQETQYF. The complete variable domain, with remaining parts taken from reference TRBV5-1 and TRBJ2-5, reads KAGVTQTPRYLIKTRGQQVTLSCSPISGHRSVSWYQQTPGQGLQFLFEYFSETQRNKGNFPGRFSGRQFSNSRSEMNVSTLELGDSALYLCASSRIRTSGIQETQYFGPGTRLLVL.

This sequence joins TRBV28 and TRBJ1-1; TRBD1 is a possible D gene (6 bases). This CDR3 has 13 residues. The V and J ends lost 8 bases and 8 bases respectively, with 18 bases between them. Germline V gives CDR1 MDHEN, CDR2 SYDVKM. The CDR3: CASFIGGGREAFF. The CDR3 nucleotides read TGTGCCAGCTTCATCGGGGGGGGCCGGGAAGCTTTCTTT.

The rearrangement joins TRBV7-8 to TRBJ2-3; a possible D gene is TRBD1 (5 bases). CDR1 and CDR2 from the germline V gene are SGHVS and FQNEAQ. Trimming left V 1 base short and J 4 bases short, with 15 bases between. The CDR3 has 16 residues. In nucleotides, the CDR3 is TGTGCCAGCAGCTTAGAGGTCAGGGTCCTCGCAGATACGCAGTATTTT. It encodes CASSLEVRVLADTQYF.

CDR3 residues: CASSLRKTSGGIADTQYF. CDR3 sequence (DNA): TGTGCCAGCAGTTTACGCAAGACTAGCGGGGGGATCGCAGATACGCAGTATTTT. The gene calls are TRBV27 and TRBJ2-3; 13 bases map to TRBD2. Germline-derived CDR1 and CDR2 are MNHEY and SMNVEV (reference sequence). Trimming removed 2 bases from V and 4 bases from J; junction bases left unmatched: 9. The CDR3 runs to 18 residues.

The chain recombines TRBV28 with TRBJ1-5, with TRBD1 identical over 8 bases. V was pared by 5 bases and J by 7 bases, with 10 bases of the junction left unmatched. Germline CDR1 and CDR2: MDHEN and SYDVKM. The CDR3 spans 15 residues. This CDR3 is CASSETGVTGQPQHF. DNA for the CDR3: TGTGCCAGCAGTGAGACAGGGGTTACGGGGCAGCCCCAGCATTTT.

The chain links TRBV30 to TRBJ1-5; D gene ambiguous. In germline, CDR1 is GTSNPN, CDR2 SVGIG (reference sequence). V was trimmed by 0 bases and J by 4 bases, leaving 10 bases between them. The CDR3 covers 14 residues. Written as DNA, the CDR3 is TGTGCCTGGAGTGTACTTGACATTAATCAGCCCCAGCATTTT. It translates to CAWSVLDINQPQHF.

V gene TRBV4-1 combines with J gene TRBJ1-2; 8 bases fit TRBD1. The J segment lost 8 bases and the V segment lost 3 bases, leaving 8 bases of the junction unmatched. There are 14 residues in the CDR3. CDR1 MGHRA and CDR2 YSYEKL come from the germline V gene. This CDR3 is CASSQLPDRAGYTF. The CDR3 DNA reads as TGCGCCAGCAGCCAGCTTCCGGACAGGGCGGGCTACACCTTC.

J is TRBJ2-2 and V is TRBV27, with 9 bases that match TRBD2. CDR1 is MNHEY and CDR2 is SMNVEV in the germline V gene (reference sequence). CDR3 size: 15 residues. Trimming took 10 bases from V and 1 from J; bases not matched to a gene: 7. The CDR3 nucleotides are TGTGCCACTTCGCATAGCGGGAGGAACACCGGGGAGCTGTTTTTT. It encodes CATSHSGRNTGELFF.

This chain uses TRBV5-1 with TRBJ2-3; 7 bases align to TRBD1. V lost 2 bases and J lost 14; bases outside the gene matches: 8. The CDR3 spans 12 residues. Germline V gene sequence: CDR1 SGHRS, CDR2 YFSETQ. The CDR3 reads CASSLMGPGGYF. The CDR3 DNA follows: TGCGCCAGCAGCTTAATGGGGCCAGGGGGGTATTTT.